The sequence of this T cell receptor beta chain was determined in a study of shared clonotypes between healthy human individuals. Study in general: Each donor's CD8 memory used one plate, CD8 naive two, each CD4 subset three.

Generated by immunoSEQ multiplex PCR, the TCRdb table keeps only in-frame clones and is missing some. Counted here are roughly 2 million clones, over 85% occurring once; the ten biggest clones make up 0.1% to 0.15%. This TCR was sampled from a man aged 18 to 29 in good health. Sequenced material: naive CD4+ T cells sorted from blood. This sample's subset: CD45RA+ positively selected.

The DNA for the CDR3 is TGTGCCAGCAGCTTGGTCTCTACCTACAATGAGCAGTTCTTC. It yields the protein CASSLVSTYNEQFF. The chain joins TRBV5-4 to TRBJ2-1; D not certain. CDR1 is SGHNT, CDR2 YYREEE, per germline (reference sequence). V lost 0 bases and J 2 bases, leaving 6 bases between the germline ends. This CDR3 is 14 amino acids long.